The 8 T cell receptor beta chains below were found in one sample sequenced in a study of T-cell memory formation after mild COVID-19 (dated by TCRdb to the early 2020s). Libraries were built with 5' RACE. TCRdb records Illumina NovaSeq 6000 as the sequencer. Using fastp trimming at Q25 and MiXCR clonotype assembly, TCRdb reanalyzed the public sequencing data and kept in-frame beta chains. Entries that share a CDR3 protein sequence are merged under the most common genes and DNA. The sample table records about 540,000 distinct CDR3 sequences; just over 20% of these occur just once. Jointly, the top ten make up around 12% of the sample. Sequencing was done on a sample of PBMCs or a T cell subset sorted from them (not recorded which). These receptors all come from an adult woman who had mild COVID-19 (a few samples of this study predate the infection). The sample titles of this study are shuffled in the database, so cell type and time point are left out; the donor was told from shared clones.

The gene calls are TRBV10-3 and TRBJ1-5; tentative D call: TRBD1 (5 bases). The CDR3 is 13 amino acids. Germline lookup yields CDR1 ENHRY and CDR2 SYGVKD. Trimming took off 6 bases at V and 5 bases at J, with 11 bases between the two ends. The CDR3 region is CAIRIGADQPQHF. For the CDR3, the DNA is TGTGCCATCAGAATAGGGGCGGATCAGCCCCAGCATTTT.

The rearrangement uses TRBV5-4 and TRBJ2-1, with no clear D. V lost 0 bases to trimming and J lost 7 bases, with 8 bases between them. CDR3 size: 13 residues. Germline CDR1 and CDR2: SGHNT and YYREEE (reference sequence). CDR3: CASSLAVANEQFF. The CDR3 nucleotides are TGTGCCAGCAGCTTGGCCGTGGCAAATGAGCAGTTCTTC.

This clonotype showed up many times. A clone one base away is much larger, so this may be a read error. This rearrangement joins TRBV7-2 to TRBJ2-2, with D uncertain. CDR1 is SGHTA and CDR2 is FQGNSA in the germline V gene. V dropped 4 bases and J dropped 0 bases, with 3 bases sitting between them. This CDR3 contains 13 residues. The CDR3 region has the DNA TGTGCCAGCAGCTCTACGAACACCGGGGAGCTGTTTTTT. The encoded protein is CASSSTNTGELFF.

V and J are TRBV29-1 and TRBJ2-7; D not resolved. Germline CDR1 is SQVTM and CDR2 is ANQGSEA. V lost 7 bases to trimming and J lost 3 bases, with 13 bases between them. The CDR3 has 12 amino acids. For the CDR3, the DNA is TGCAGCGCCCTTAGGTCGGACTACGAGCAGTACTTC. This translates into CSALRSDYEQYF.

The chain joins TRBV7-2 to TRBJ2-7; D is unclear. CDR1 and CDR2 (germline): SGHTA, FQGNSA. Trimming took off 1 base at V and 1 base at J, with 14 bases between the two ends. The CDR3 consists of 16 residues. The CDR3 protein is CASSLVAVRQSYEQYF. In DNA, the CDR3 is TGTGCCAGCAGCTTAGTTGCGGTTCGGCAGTCCTACGAGCAGTACTTC.

This clonotype was observed a few times. The chain couples TRBV24-1 to TRBJ2-5; the D gene is possibly TRBD2 (7 bases). V dropped 7 bases and J dropped 5 bases, with 13 bases sitting between them. Per the germline V gene, CDR1 is KGHDR and CDR2 is SFDVKD. The CDR3 runs to 13 residues. The CDR3 loop is CATSGGPVETQYF. In DNA, the CDR3 is TGTGCCACCAGCGGGGGGCCGGTTGAGACCCAGTACTTC.

The chain has TRBV20-1 and TRBJ2-1; no firm D call. This CDR3 is built from 16 residues. CDR1 and CDR2 (germline): DFQATT, SNEGSKA (reference sequence). Trimming removed 6 bases at V and 0 bases at J, with 18 bases between. The CDR3 is CSAPASNLISYNEQFF. The CDR3 DNA reads TGCAGTGCCCCAGCCTCGAATCTAATCTCCTACAATGAGCAGTTCTTC.

This clonotype has a handful of counts. The J gene is TRBJ2-2, the V gene TRBV7-2, with D unclear. CDR3 length equals 16 residues. Deletions cut 2 bases from V and 1 base from J, with 11 bases between. Germline V gene lookup returns CDR1 SGHTA and CDR2 FQGNSA. The CDR3 is CASSLNGRKNTGELFF. The CDR3 DNA follows: TGTGCCAGCAGCTTAAACGGGCGGAAGAACACCGGGGAGCTGTTTTTT.